Listed here are 7 T cell receptor beta chains from one sample, sequenced in a study of shared clonotypes between healthy human individuals. Only in-frame clones appear in the TCRdb table, and some are missing; sequencing was by immunoSEQ multiplex PCR. Found here are around 2,000,000 clones, 95% of them singletons; the top ten hold 0.1% to 0.15%. The sample consisted of naive CD4+ T cells sorted from blood. Subset noted: CD45RA+ positively selected. These receptors were taken from a young man in good health.

In its sample, this clone was seen once. The gene calls are TRBV18 and TRBJ2-1; D not certain. V was cut by 3 bases and J by 7 bases, with 13 bases left in between. CDR3 size: 14 residues. CDR1 and CDR2 (germline): KGHSH, LQKENI. CDR3 amino acids: CASSPASQENEQFF. In nucleotides, the CDR3 is TGTGCCAGCTCACCGGCGAGTCAGGAAAATGAGCAGTTCTTC.

The chain uses TRBV6-1 and TRBJ1-1, with D perhaps TRBD1 (6 bases). Deletions cut 7 bases from V and 6 bases from J, with 18 bases between. The CDR3 is made up of 14 amino acids. Germline V lookup: CDR1 MNHNS, CDR2 SASEGT. The CDR3 reads CASTPGHRGAEAFF. The CDR3 DNA reads TGTGCCAGCACCCCGGGACACCGAGGCGCTGAAGCTTTCTTT.

The sample holds one count of this clone. V is TRBV5-1 and J is TRBJ2-3, with TRBD2 as a possible D gene (5 bases). Germline CDR1 is SGHRS and CDR2 is YFSETQ. The germline V and J ends were trimmed by 7 bases and 0 bases, with 15 bases remaining between them. CDR3 length: 15 residues. This CDR3 is CASLRESESTDTQYF. The DNA for the CDR3 is TGCGCCAGCCTTAGGGAGAGCGAGAGCACAGATACGCAGTATTTT.

The V gene is TRBV4-1, the J gene TRBJ1-2, with D hard to call. The CDR3 spans 15 residues. V gave up 3 bases and J gave up 0 bases, with 11 bases separating them. The germline V gene encodes CDR1 MGHRA and CDR2 YSYEKL. CDR3 nucleotides: TGCGCCAGCAGCCAGAGCTCCAGTGCTAACTATGGCTACACCTTC. This codes for CASSQSSSANYGYTF.

The chain uses TRBV7-2 and TRBJ2-1; no reliable D call. The V gene's germline CDR1 is SGHTA and CDR2 FQGNSA. There are 14 residues in the CDR3. Trimming took off 2 bases at V and 7 bases at J, with 12 bases between the two ends. DNA of the CDR3: TGTGCCAGCAGCTTAACTTTATTCGGGAATGAGCAGTTCTTC. Translated, it gives CASSLTLFGNEQFF.

The CDR3 is CASSLTRGNWDGDEKLFF. CDR3 DNA sequence: TGCGCCAGCAGCCTTACAAGAGGCAATTGGGACGGGGATGAAAAACTGTTTTTT. The chain has TRBV4-1 and TRBJ1-4; possibly TRBD1 for D (5 bases). This CDR3 is 18 amino acids long. From germline, CDR1 is MGHRA and CDR2 YSYEKL. With 4 bases removed from V and 6 bases from J, the gap between germline ends came to 24 bases.

This clone was found many times. The chain employs TRBV4-3 and TRBJ2-1; 7 bases map to TRBD1. From germline, CDR1 is LGHNA and CDR2 YSLEER. There are 15 residues in the CDR3. V shed 4 bases, J shed 8 bases, and the junction held 11 bases outside the gene matches. The CDR3 here is CASSLRQGALDEQFF. The CDR3 DNA sequence: TGCGCCAGCAGCCTCAGACAGGGCGCTCTGGATGAGCAGTTCTTC.